The clone carrying this T cell receptor (beta chain) was counted once. This specimen comes from a study of chemoradiotherapy in HPV16-positive cancers. The CDR3 runs to 15 residues. Trimming removed 4 bases from V and 2 bases from J, with 13 bases in between. Germline CDR1 is SGHRS and CDR2 is YFSETQ. Produced via immunoSEQ multiplex PCR; TCRdb's table is partial and in-frame only. This table has 20,000 or so clones, 75% to 90% appearing once. Over chemoradiotherapy, repertoires were sampled more than once. This chain connects TRBV5-1 to TRBJ2-1; D might be TRBD2 (5 bases). The sequencing used blood, collected from a patient who underwent chemoradiotherapy. This TCR derives from a human donor with HPV-associated anogenital cancer. The CDR3 spells CASSPEAVAYNEQFF. In DNA form, the CDR3 reads TGCGCCAGCAGCCCGGAGGCAGTCGCCTACAATGAGCAGTTCTTC.